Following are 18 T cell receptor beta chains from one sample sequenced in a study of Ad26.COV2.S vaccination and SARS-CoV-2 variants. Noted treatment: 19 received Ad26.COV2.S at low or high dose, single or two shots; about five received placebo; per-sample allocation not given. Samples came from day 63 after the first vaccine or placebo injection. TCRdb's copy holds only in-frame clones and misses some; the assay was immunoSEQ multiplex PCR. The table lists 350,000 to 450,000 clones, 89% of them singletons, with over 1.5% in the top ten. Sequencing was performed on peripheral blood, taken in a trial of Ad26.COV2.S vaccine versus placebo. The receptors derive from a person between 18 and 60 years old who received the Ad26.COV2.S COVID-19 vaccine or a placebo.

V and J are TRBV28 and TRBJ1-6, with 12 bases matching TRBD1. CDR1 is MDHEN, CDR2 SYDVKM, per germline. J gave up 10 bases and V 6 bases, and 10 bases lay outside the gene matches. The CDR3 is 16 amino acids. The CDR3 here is CASRPQGQGARSPLHF. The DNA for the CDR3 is TGTGCCAGCAGACCGCAGGGACAGGGGGCTCGATCACCCCTCCACTTT.

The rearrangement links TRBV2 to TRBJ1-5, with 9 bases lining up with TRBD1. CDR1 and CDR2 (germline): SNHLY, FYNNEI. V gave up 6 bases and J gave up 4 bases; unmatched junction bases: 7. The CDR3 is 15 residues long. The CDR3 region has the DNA TGTGCCAGCAGGGGACAGGGAATCGGAAATCAGCCCCAGCATTTT. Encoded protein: CASRGQGIGNQPQHF. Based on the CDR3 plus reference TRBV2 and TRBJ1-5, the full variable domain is EPEVTQTPSHQVTQMGQEVILRCVPISNHLYFYWYRQILGQKVEFLVSFYNNEISEKSEIFDDQFSVERPDGSNFTLKIRSTKLEDSAMYFCASRGQGIGNQPQHFGDGTRLSIL.

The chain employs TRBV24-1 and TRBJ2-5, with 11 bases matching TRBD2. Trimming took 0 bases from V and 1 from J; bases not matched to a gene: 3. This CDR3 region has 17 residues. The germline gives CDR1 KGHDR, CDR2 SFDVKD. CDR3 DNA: TGTGCCACCAGTGATTTGGGCGGACTAGCGGGCCAAGAGACCCAGTACTTC. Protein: CATSDLGGLAGQETQYF.

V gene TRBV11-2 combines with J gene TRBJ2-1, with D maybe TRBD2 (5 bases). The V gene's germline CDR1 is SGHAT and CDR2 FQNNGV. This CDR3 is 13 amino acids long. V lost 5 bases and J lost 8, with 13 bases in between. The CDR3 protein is CASSPLWRHEQFF. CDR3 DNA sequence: TGTGCCAGCAGCCCCCTGTGGAGGCATGAGCAGTTCTTC.

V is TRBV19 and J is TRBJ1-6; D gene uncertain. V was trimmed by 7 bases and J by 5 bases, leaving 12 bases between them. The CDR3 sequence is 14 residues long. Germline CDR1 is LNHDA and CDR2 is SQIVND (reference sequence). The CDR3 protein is CASKPVNHNSPLHF. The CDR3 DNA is TGTGCCAGTAAGCCCGTGAACCATAATTCACCCCTCCACTTT.

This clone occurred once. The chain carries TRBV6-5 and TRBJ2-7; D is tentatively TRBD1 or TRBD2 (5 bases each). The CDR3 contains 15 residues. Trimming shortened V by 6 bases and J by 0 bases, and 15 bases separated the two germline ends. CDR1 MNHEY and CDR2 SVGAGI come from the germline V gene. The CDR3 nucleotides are TGTGCCAGCAGCCCGGGACCCTCCGGCTCCTACGAGCAGTACTTC. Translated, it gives CASSPGPSGSYEQYF.

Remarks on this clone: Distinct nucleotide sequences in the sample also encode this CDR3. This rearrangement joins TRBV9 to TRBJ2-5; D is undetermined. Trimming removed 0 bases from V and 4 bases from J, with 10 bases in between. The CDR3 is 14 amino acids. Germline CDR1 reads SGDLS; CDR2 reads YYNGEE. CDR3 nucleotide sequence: TGTGCCAGCAGCGTAGAAGGGTTGGGAGAGACCCAGTACTTC. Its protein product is CASSVEGLGETQYF.

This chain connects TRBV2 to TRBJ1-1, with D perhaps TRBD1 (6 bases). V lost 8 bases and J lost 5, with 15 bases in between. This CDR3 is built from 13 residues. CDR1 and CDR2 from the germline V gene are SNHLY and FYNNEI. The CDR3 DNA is TGTGCCAGCGCCCCCACAGGGAGTACTGAAGCTTTCTTT. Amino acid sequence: CASAPTGSTEAFF.

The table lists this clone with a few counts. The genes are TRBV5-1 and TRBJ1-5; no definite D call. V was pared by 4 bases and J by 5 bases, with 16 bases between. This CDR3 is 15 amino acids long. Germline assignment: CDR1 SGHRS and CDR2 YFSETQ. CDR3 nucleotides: TGCGCCAGCAGCCTTACTTGGGGAGGCGATCAGCCCCAGCATTTT. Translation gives CASSLTWGGDQPQHF.

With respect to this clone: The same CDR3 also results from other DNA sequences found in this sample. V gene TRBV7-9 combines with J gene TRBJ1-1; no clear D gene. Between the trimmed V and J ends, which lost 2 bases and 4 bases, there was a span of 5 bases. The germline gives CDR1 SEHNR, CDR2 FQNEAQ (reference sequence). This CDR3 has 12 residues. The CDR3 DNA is TGTGCCAGCAGCTTAAGTAGCACTGAAGCTTTCTTT. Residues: CASSLSSTEAFF.

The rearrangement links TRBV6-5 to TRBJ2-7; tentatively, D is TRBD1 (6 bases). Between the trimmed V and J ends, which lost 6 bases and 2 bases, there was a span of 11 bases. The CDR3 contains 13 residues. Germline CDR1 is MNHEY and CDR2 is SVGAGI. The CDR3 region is CASRDSSPYEQYF. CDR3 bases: TGTGCCAGCAGGGACAGTTCCCCCTACGAGCAGTACTTC.

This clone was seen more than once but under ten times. CDR3 bases: TGTGCCAGCAGTGGCCTGGGGGAAGGGAGGGTCGAGCAGTACTTC. Translating gives CASSGLGEGRVEQYF. The chain couples TRBV25-1 to TRBJ2-7; 7 bases map to TRBD2. Trimming at V came to 4 bases and at J to 6 bases, leaving 12 bases not matched to a gene. This CDR3 spans 15 amino acids. Germline CDR1 is MGHDK and CDR2 is SYGVNS.

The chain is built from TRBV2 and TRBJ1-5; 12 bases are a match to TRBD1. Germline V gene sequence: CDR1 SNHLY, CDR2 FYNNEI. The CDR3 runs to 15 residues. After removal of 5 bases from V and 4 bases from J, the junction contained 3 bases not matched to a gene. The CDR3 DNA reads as TGTGCCAGCAGTCCGGGACAGGGGGCTAATCAGCCCCAGCATTTT. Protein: CASSPGQGANQPQHF.

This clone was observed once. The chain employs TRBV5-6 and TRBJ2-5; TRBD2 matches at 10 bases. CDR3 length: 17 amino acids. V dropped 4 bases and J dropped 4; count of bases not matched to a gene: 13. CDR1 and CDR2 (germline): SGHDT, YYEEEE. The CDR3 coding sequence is TGTGCCAGCAGCCCAGGGGCTAGCGGGAGATGGAGAGAGACCCAGTACTTC. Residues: CASSPGASGRWRETQYF.

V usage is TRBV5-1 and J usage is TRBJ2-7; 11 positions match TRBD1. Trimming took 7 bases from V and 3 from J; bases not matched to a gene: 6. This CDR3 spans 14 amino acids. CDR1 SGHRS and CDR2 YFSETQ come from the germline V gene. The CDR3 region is CASGVGTGGYEQYF. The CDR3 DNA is TGCGCCAGCGGCGTCGGGACAGGGGGCTACGAGCAGTACTTC.

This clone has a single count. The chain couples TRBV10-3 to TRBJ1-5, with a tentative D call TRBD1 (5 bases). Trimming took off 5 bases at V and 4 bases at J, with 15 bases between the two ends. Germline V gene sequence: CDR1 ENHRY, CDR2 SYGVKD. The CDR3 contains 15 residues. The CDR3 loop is CAISPQGGGNQPQHF. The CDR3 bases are TGTGCCATCAGTCCTCAGGGAGGAGGAAATCAGCCCCAGCATTTT.

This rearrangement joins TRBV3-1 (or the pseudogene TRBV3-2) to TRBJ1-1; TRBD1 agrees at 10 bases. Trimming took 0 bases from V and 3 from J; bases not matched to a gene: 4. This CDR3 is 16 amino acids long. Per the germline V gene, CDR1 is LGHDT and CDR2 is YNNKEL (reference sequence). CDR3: CASSQDLGQGDTEAFF. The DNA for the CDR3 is TGTGCCAGCAGCCAAGATCTAGGACAGGGGGACACTGAAGCTTTCTTT.

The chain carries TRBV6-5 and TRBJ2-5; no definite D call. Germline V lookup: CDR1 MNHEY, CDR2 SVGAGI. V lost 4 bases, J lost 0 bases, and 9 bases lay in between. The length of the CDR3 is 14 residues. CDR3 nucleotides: TGTGCCAGCAGTTCGGACCCATACCAAGAGACCCAGTACTTC. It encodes CASSSDPYQETQYF.